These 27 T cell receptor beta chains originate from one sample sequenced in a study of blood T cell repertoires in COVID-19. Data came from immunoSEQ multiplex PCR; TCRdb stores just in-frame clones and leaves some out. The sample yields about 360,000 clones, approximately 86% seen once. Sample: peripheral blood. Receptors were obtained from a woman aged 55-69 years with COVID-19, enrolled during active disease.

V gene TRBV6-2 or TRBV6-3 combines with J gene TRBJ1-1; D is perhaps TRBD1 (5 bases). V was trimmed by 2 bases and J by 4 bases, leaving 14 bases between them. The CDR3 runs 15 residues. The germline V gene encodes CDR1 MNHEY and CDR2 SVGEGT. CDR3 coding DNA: TGTGCCAGCAGTTACGCTACCGGGGGAGGCACTGAAGCTTTCTTT. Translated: CASSYATGGGTEAFF.

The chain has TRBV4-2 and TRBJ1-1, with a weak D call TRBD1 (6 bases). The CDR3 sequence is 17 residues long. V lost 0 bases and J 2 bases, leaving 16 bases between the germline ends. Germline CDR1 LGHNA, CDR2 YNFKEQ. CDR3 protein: CASSQEAVQGLNTEAFF. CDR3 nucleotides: TGTGCCAGCAGCCAAGAAGCGGTTCAGGGGCTTAACACTGAAGCTTTCTTT.

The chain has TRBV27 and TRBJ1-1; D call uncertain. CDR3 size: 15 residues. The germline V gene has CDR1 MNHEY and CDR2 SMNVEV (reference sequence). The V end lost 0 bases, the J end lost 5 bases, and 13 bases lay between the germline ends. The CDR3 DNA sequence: TGTGCCAGCAGTTTATCGGCGGGGTTCATAACTGAAGCTTTCTTT. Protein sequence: CASSLSAGFITEAFF.

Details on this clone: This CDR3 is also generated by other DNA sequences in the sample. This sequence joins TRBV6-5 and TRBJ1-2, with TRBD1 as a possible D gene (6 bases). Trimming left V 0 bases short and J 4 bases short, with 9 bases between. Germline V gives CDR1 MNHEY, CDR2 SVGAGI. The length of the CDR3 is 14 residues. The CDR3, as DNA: TGTGCCAGCAGTTACTCGGGACAAAGCTATGGCTACACCTTC. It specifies CASSYSGQSYGYTF.

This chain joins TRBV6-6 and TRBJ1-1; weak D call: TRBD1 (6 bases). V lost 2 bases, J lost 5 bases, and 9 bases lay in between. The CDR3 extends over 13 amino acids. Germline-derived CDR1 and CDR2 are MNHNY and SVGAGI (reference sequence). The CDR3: CASSYTGHTEAFF. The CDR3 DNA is TGTGCCAGCAGTTACACAGGGCATACTGAAGCTTTCTTT.

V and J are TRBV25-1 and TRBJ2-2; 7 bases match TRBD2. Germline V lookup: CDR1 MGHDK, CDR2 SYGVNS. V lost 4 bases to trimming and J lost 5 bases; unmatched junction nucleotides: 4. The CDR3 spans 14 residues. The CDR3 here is CASSGGRGTGELFF. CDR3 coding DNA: TGTGCCAGCAGTGGTGGGAGGGGAACCGGGGAGCTGTTTTTT.

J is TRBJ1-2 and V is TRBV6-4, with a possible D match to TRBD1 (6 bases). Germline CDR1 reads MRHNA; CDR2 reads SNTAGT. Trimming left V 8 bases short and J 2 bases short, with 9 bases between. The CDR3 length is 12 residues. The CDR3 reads CASYRDNYGYTF. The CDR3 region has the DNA TGTGCCAGCTACAGGGACAACTATGGCTACACCTTC.

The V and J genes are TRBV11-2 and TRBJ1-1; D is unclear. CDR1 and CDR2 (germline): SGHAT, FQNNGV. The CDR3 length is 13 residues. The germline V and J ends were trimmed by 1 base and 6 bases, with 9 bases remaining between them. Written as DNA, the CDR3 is TGTGCCAGCAGCTTAGGGAGGGTCGCTGAAGCTTTCTTT. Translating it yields CASSLGRVAEAFF.

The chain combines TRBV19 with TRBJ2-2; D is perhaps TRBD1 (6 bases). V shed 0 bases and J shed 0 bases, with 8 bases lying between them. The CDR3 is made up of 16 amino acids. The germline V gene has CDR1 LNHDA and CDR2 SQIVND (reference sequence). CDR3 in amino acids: CASSIEDSANTGELFF. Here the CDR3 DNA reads TGTGCCAGTAGTATAGAGGACAGCGCGAACACCGGGGAGCTGTTTTTT. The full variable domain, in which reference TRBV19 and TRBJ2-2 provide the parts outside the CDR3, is DGGITQSPKYLFRKEGQNVTLSCEQNLNHDAMYWYRQDPGQGLRLIYYSQIVNDFQKGDIAEGYSVSREKKESFPLTVTSAQKNPTAFYLCASSIEDSANTGELFFGEGSRLTVL.

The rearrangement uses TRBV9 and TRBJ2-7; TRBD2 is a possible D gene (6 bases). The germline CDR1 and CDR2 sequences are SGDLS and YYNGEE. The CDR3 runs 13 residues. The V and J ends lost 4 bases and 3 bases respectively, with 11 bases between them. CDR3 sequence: CASSPGGLYEQYF. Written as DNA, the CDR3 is TGTGCCAGCAGCCCCGGAGGGCTCTACGAGCAGTACTTC.

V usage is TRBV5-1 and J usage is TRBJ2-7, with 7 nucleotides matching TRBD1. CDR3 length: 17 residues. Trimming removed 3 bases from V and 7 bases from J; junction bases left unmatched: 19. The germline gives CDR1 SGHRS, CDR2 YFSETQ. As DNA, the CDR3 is TGCGCCAGCAGCTCAAGCTATTCGACAGGGCCTGAGGTGGAGCAGTACTTC. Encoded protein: CASSSSYSTGPEVEQYF. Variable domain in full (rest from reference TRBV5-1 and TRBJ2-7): KAGVTQTPRYLIKTRGQQVTLSCSPISGHRSVSWYQQTPGQGLQFLFEYFSETQRNKGNFPGRFSGRQFSNSRSEMNVSTLELGDSALYLCASSSSYSTGPEVEQYFGPGTRLTVT.

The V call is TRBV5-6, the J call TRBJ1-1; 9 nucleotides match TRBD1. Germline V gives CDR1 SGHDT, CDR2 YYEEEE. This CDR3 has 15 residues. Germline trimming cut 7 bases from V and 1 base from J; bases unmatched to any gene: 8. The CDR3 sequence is CASSPLTGGNTEAFF. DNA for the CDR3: TGTGCCAGCTCGCCGCTGACAGGGGGGAACACTGAAGCTTTCTTT.

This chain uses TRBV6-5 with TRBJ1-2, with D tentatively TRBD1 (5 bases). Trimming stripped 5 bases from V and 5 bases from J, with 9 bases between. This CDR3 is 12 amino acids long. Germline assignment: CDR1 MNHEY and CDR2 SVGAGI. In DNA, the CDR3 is TGTGCCAGCAGTACCGCAGGGTATGGCTACACCTTC. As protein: CASSTAGYGYTF.

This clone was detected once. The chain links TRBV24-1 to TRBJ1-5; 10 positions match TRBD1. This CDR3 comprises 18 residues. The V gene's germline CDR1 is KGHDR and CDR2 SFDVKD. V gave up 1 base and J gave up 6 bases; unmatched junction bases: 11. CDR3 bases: TGTGCCACCAGTGATTTTTGGGCTCCGGGACAGGGGACTCAGCCCCAGCATTTT. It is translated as CATSDFWAPGQGTQPQHF.

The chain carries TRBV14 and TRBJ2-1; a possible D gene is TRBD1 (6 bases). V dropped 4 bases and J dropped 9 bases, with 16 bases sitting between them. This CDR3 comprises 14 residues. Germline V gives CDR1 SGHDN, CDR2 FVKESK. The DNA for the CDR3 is TGTGCCAGCAGCCCACACGTAGGGGGAAGTGAGCAGTTCTTC. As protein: CASSPHVGGSEQFF.

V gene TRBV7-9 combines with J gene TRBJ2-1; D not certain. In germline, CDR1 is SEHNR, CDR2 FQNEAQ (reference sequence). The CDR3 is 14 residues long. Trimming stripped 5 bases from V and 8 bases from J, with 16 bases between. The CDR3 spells CASSPVILNDEQFF. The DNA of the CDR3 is TGTGCCAGCAGCCCCGTTATACTGAACGATGAGCAGTTCTTC.

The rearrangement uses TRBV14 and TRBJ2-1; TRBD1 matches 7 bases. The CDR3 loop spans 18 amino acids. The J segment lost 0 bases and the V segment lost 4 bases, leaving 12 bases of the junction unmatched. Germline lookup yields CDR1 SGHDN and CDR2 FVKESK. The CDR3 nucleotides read TGTGCCAGCAGCCGCCCCGGGACAGCCTACAGCTCCTACAATGAGCAGTTCTTC. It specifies CASSRPGTAYSSYNEQFF. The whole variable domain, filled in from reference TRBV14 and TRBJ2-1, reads EAGVTQFPSHSVIEKGQTVTLRCDPISGHDNLYWYRRVMGKEIKFLLHFVKESKQDESGMPNNRFLAERTGGTYSTLKVQPAELEDSGVYFCASSRPGTAYSSYNEQFFGPGTRLTVL.

The CDR3 loop is CAWIQGGGAFEQFF. CDR3 nucleotides: TGTGCCTGGATTCAAGGCGGGGGGGCGTTTGAGCAGTTCTTC. The V gene is TRBV30, the J gene TRBJ2-1, with 9 bases matching TRBD2. The CDR3 covers 14 residues. The V segment lost 4 bases and the J segment 9 bases; nucleotides outside the gene matches: 10. CDR1 is GTSNPN and CDR2 is SVGIG in the germline V gene (reference sequence).

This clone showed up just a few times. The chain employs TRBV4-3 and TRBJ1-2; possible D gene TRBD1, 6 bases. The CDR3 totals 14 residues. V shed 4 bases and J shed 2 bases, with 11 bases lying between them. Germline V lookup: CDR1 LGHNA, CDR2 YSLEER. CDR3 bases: TGCGCCAGCAGCCTGGCCGACAGGAACTATGGCTACACCTTC. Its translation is CASSLADRNYGYTF.

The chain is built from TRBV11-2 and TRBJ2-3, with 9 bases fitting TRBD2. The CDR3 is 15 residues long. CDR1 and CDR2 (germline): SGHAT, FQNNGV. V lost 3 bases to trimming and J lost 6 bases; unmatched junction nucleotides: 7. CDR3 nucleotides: TGTGCCAGCAGCTTCCCAAGAGGACTAGCGGATACGCAGTATTTT. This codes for CASSFPRGLADTQYF.

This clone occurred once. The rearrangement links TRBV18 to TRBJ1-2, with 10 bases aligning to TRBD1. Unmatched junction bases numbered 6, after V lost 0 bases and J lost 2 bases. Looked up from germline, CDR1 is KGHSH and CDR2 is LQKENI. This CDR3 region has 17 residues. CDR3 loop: CASSPPGQGFGNYGYTF. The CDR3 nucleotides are TGTGCCAGCTCACCACCGGGACAGGGGTTCGGAAACTATGGCTACACCTTC.

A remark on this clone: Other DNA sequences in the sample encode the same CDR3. The CDR3 nucleotides are TGTGCCAGCAGCGTAGTAGGCGGGGGTACAGATACGCAGTATTTT. Its protein product is CASSVVGGGTDTQYF. The genes are TRBV9 and TRBJ2-3, with TRBD2 identical over 7 bases. The CDR3 has 15 amino acids. V lost 0 bases to trimming and J lost 3 bases; unmatched junction nucleotides: 4. CDR1 and CDR2 (germline): SGDLS, YYNGEE. The whole variable domain, remainder taken from reference TRBV9 and TRBJ2-3, is DSGVTQTPKHLITATGQRVTLRCSPRSGDLSVYWYQQSLDQGLQFLIQYYNGEERAKGNILERFSAQQFPDLHSELNLSSLELGDSALYFCASSVVGGGTDTQYFGPGTRLTVL.

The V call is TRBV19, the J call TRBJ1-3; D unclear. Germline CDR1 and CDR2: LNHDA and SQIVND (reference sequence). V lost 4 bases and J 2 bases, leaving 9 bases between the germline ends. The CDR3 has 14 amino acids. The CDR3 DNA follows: TGTGCCAGTAGTAAAACGGGGACTGGAAACACCATATATTTT. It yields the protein CASSKTGTGNTIYF.

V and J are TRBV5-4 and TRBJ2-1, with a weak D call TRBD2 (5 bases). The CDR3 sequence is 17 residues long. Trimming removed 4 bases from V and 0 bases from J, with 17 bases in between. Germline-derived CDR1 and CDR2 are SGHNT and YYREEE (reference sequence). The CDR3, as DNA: TGTGCCAGCAGCGCCGGAGGCGCGCTCAGCTCCTACAATGAGCAGTTCTTC. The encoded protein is CASSAGGALSSYNEQFF.

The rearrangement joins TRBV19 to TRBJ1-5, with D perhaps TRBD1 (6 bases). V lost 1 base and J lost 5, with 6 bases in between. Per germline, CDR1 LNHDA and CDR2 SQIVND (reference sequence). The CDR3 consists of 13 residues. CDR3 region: CASSIAGDQPQHF. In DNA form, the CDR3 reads TGTGCCAGTAGTATAGCAGGGGATCAGCCCCAGCATTTT.

This chain's CDR3 is CASSYARGGEGSPLHF. In DNA form, the CDR3 reads TGTGCCAGCAGTTACGCGAGAGGGGGCGAGGGTTCACCCCTCCACTTT. The V and J genes are TRBV6-5 and TRBJ1-6; 7 positions agree with TRBD1. V gave up 2 bases and J gave up 9 bases; unmatched junction bases: 10. The CDR3 runs to 16 residues. CDR1 MNHEY and CDR2 SVGAGI come from the germline V gene.

The CDR3 sequence is CARSLRGKNGNTIYF. CDR3 DNA sequence: TGTGCCAGAAGCTTGAGGGGTAAGAATGGAAACACCATATATTTT. The chain recombines TRBV5-3 with TRBJ1-3; possible D gene TRBD1, 5 bases. TRBV5-3 is an ORF, with its function uncertain. The CDR3 has 15 amino acids. Trimming left V 1 base short and J 3 bases short, with 11 bases between.